These T cell receptor beta chains were read from a single sample in a study of multiple sclerosis patients with progressive multifocal leukoencephalopathy. Some clones are missing from TCRdb's copy, which holds only in-frame ones; the method was immunoSEQ multiplex PCR. The sample lists more than 25,000 clones, more than 75% occurring once. The material sequenced was PBMCs. The receptor source for this set is a human donor with multiple sclerosis. CDR3s include the opening cysteine and the closing phenylalanine or tryptophan. D genes are given only for firm matches. For some rows the clone size is stated as once, few or many, or as a class when expanded; others skip it.

clone size	V gene	J gene	D gene	CDR3 DNA	CDR3 protein
.	TRBV7-2	TRBJ2-2	.	TGTGCCAGCAGCACAAAGCCGGGGCTCAACACCGGGGAGCTGTTTTTT	CASSTKPGLNTGELFF
few	TRBV10-3	TRBJ1-3	.	TGTGCCATCAGTGAATTCGTGAGCTCTGGAAACACCATATATTTT	CAISEFVSSGNTIYF
.	TRBV28	TRBJ2-7	.	TGTGCCAGCAGCCCGGTGCGTCCGGGTGGCACCCACGAGCAGTACTTC	CASSPVRPGGTHEQYF
.	TRBV6-1	TRBJ2-3	TRBD2	TGTGCCAGCAGTGAAAAAAATCAGCGGGGGGCCCTTTCGAGCACAGATACGCAGTATTTT	CASSEKNQRGALSSTDTQYF
.	TRBV12-2	TRBJ1-3	.	TGTGCAAGTCGCCACAGGACAGAAGGCTCTGGAAACACCATATATTTT	CASRHRTEGSGNTIYF
once	TRBV11-1	TRBJ2-7	.	TGTGCCAGCAGCTTGGGCCAGGACGAGCAGTACTTC	CASSLGQDEQYF
.	TRBV19	TRBJ1-5	.	TGTGCCAGTAGTATAGTGGCCCCGGGGAGTCAGCCCCAGCATTTT	CASSIVAPGSQPQHF
.	TRBV7-2	TRBJ1-1	.	TGTGCCAGCAGCTTAATCGGCAGGGTGAACACTGAAGCTTTCTTT	CASSLIGRVNTEAFF
.	TRBV6-5	TRBJ2-7	.	TGTGCCAGCAGTTACTCGGTCGGCTACGAGCAGTACTTC	CASSYSVGYEQYF
.	TRBV4-2	TRBJ1-3	.	TGTGCCAGCAGCCAAGAATTTGGGGCTTATGGAAACACCATATATTTT	CASSQEFGAYGNTIYF
few	TRBV9	TRBJ2-5	TRBD2	TGTGCCAGCAGCGAGGGCGGGGGAGGTTTGGAGACCCAGTACTTC	CASSEGGGGLETQYF
few	TRBV6-5	TRBJ1-5	TRBD1	TGTGCCAGCAGTACGTTACAGGGGCGCAATCAGCCCCAGCATTTT	CASSTLQGRNQPQHF
.	TRBV10-3	TRBJ2-2	.	TGTGCCATCAGTGAGTTTGGTGGGATGGGAAACACCGGGGAGCTGTTTTTT	CAISEFGGMGNTGELFF
.	TRBV12-5	TRBJ1-4	.	TGTGCTAGTGGTTTGCCGACCCGGGAGGAGGTCCAGGAAAAACTGTTTTTT	CASGLPTREEVQEKLFF
once	TRBV29-1	TRBJ1-2	.	TGCAGCGCCTCCTCGGGGGCGGTAGGCTACACCTTC	CSASSGAVGYTF
.	TRBV5-5	TRBJ1-1	.	TGTGCCAGCAGCTTTGCAGGGAATAATGAAGCTTTCTTT	CASSFAGNNEAFF
.	TRBV6-8	TRBJ1-1	TRBD1	TGTGCCAGCAGTTTGGACAGGGGAGAAGCTTTCTTT	CASSLDRGEAFF
.	TRBV11-2	TRBJ1-6	.	TGTGCCAGCAGCTTAGAATGGGCCAGTAATTCACCCCTCCACTTT	CASSLEWASNSPLHF
.	TRBV5-4	TRBJ2-2	.	TGTGCCAGCAGAATCCCGGGCCGTATCTCCGGGGAGCTGTTTTTT	CASRIPGRISGELFF
once	TRBV5-6	TRBJ1-2	TRBD1	TGTGCCAGCAGCTCCCGACAGGGAGGGAACTATGGCTACACCTTC	CASSSRQGGNYGYTF
.	TRBV18	TRBJ2-3	.	TGTGCCAGCTCACCTCTAGCGCCGGTCGGCGATACGCAGTATTTT	CASSPLAPVGDTQYF
once	TRBV6-6	TRBJ1-6	TRBD1	TGTGCCAGCAGTTACGGGACAGGGCGCGATTCACCCCTCCACTTT	CASSYGTGRDSPLHF
once	TRBV5-1	TRBJ2-7	TRBD1	TGCGCCAGCAGCTTGGCTAGGACAGGGGACTACGAGCAGTACTTC	CASSLARTGDYEQYF